This TCR beta chain was recorded in a study of T cell repertoires in cytomegalovirus infection. General study findings and limits: Summed frequency of shared TCR beta families picked out CMV carriers who also had the relevant HLA. The response measured ex vivo was dominated by TCR beta clonotypes (HLA-C-restricted and CMV-specific).

TCRdb reprocessed the reads via MiXCR and lists one record per CDR3 protein. Of approximately 190,000 distinct CDR3 sequences listed, more than 9% were seen once; the top ten hold approximately 4.3%. The germline V gene encodes CDR1 MNHEY and CDR2 SMNVEV (reference sequence). With 4 bases removed from V and 0 bases from J, the gap between germline ends came to 10 bases. This CDR3 spans 14 amino acids. As for this clonotype: Its antigen is not identified.

The V call is TRBV27, the J call TRBJ2-7, with D possibly being TRBD1 or TRBD2 (5 bases each). What was sequenced was PBMCs. The sequence was collected from a human donor in good health (CMV status not recorded). Some clones in this sample may be carry-over from other donors' samples. The CDR3, as DNA: TGTGCCAGCAGTTACGGGGACGGCTCCTACGAGCAGTACTTC. Protein: CASSYGDGSYEQYF.